Listed below are T cell receptor beta chains from one sample, sequenced in a study of blood T cells in healthy people across ages. TCRdb re-called the 5' RACE reads with MiXCR, one entry per CDR3 protein. The table has about 1.6 million distinct CDR3 sequences, about 35% seen once. The specimen sequenced was blood. The receptors derive from a woman under 40 in good health. CDR3s include the opening cysteine and the closing phenylalanine or tryptophan. The order of the fields is D gene, clone size, J gene, V gene, CDR3 DNA, CDR3 protein. A D gene is named only where the DNA matches it firmly. Clone size, where shown, is once, few, many, or a class for clones that have expanded.

D gene: TRBD1; clone size: -; J gene: TRBJ1-5; V gene: TRBV7-8; CDR3 DNA: TGTGCCAGCAGCCCCAGGGGGGACAGGGTAGGTCAGCCCCAGCATTTT; CDR3 protein: CASSPRGDRVGQPQHF
D gene: -; clone size: few; J gene: TRBJ1-5; V gene: TRBV7-8; CDR3 DNA: TGTGCCAGCAGCTTATCGGGGAGGGGGGTTGGTCAGCCCCAGCATTTT; CDR3 protein: CASSLSGRGVGQPQHF
D gene: TRBD2; clone size: few; J gene: TRBJ2-1; V gene: TRBV6-2/TRBV6-3; CDR3 DNA: TGTGCCAGCCTAGCGGGAGGGTCCTACAATGAGCAGTTCTTC; CDR3 protein: CASLAGGSYNEQFF
D gene: TRBD2; clone size: -; J gene: TRBJ2-7; V gene: TRBV5-1; CDR3 DNA: TGCGCCAGCAGCCATTCCGAAAGCGGGAGGGTTCGATATGAGCAGTACTTC; CDR3 protein: CASSHSESGRVRYEQYF
D gene: TRBD2; clone size: -; J gene: TRBJ2-1; V gene: TRBV5-1; CDR3 DNA: TGCGCCAGCAGCTTAGGCGGACGAGCGGGAGGCGGGGAGCAGTTCTTC; CDR3 protein: CASSLGGRAGGGEQFF
D gene: -; clone size: -; J gene: TRBJ2-7; V gene: TRBV12-3/TRBV12-4; CDR3 DNA: TGTGCCAGCAGCCCAACCTCCCACCACGAGCAGTACTTC; CDR3 protein: CASSPTSHHEQYF
D gene: TRBD1; clone size: -; J gene: TRBJ1-2; V gene: TRBV12-3/TRBV12-4; CDR3 DNA: TGTGCCAGCAGTCCCCTCCCGGGACAGGGGGATGGCTACACCTTC; CDR3 protein: CASSPLPGQGDGYTF
D gene: -; clone size: many; J gene: TRBJ2-3; V gene: TRBV4-2; CDR3 DNA: TGTGCCAGCAGCCAAGAACCTGGAGGGGGCACAGATACGCAGTATTTT; CDR3 protein: CASSQEPGGGTDTQYF
D gene: -; clone size: -; J gene: TRBJ2-5; V gene: TRBV6-2/TRBV6-3; CDR3 DNA: TGTGCCGGCACCCTACTTGGAGAGACCCAGTACTTC; CDR3 protein: CAGTLLGETQYF
D gene: -; clone size: few; J gene: TRBJ2-7; V gene: TRBV9; CDR3 DNA: TGTGCCAGCAGCGTATCCGCTAGGGGAAACTACGAGCAGTACTTC; CDR3 protein: CASSVSARGNYEQYF
D gene: -; clone size: few; J gene: TRBJ2-7; V gene: TRBV20-1; CDR3 DNA: TGCAGTGCTAGAGATCCGCGGGGACCCGACGAGCAGTACTTC; CDR3 protein: CSARDPRGPDEQYF
D gene: TRBD2; clone size: -; J gene: TRBJ2-1; V gene: TRBV24-1; CDR3 DNA: TGTGCCACCAGTGCGGCTAGCGGAGGTAAAAATGAGCAGTTCTTC; CDR3 protein: CATSAASGGKNEQFF
D gene: TRBD2; clone size: few; J gene: TRBJ2-3; V gene: TRBV12-3/TRBV12-4; CDR3 DNA: TGTGCCAGCAGTTACGGGACTAGTCACACAGATACGCAGTATTTT; CDR3 protein: CASSYGTSHTDTQYF
D gene: -; clone size: -; J gene: TRBJ1-1; V gene: TRBV5-6; CDR3 DNA: TGTGCCAGCAGCGGAATTGCGGGTCGGGACACTGAAGCTTTCTTT; CDR3 protein: CASSGIAGRDTEAFF
D gene: -; clone size: -; J gene: TRBJ2-7; V gene: TRBV12-3/TRBV12-4; CDR3 DNA: TGTGCCAGCAGTTTAGATTTCGAGCAGTACTTC; CDR3 protein: CASSLDFEQYF
D gene: -; clone size: -; J gene: TRBJ1-6; V gene: TRBV7-9; CDR3 DNA: TGTGCCAGCAGCTTGGGAGTTGGGCCCCCCCACTTT; CDR3 protein: CASSLGVGPPHF
D gene: TRBD2; clone size: -; J gene: TRBJ2-1; V gene: TRBV15; CDR3 DNA: TGTGCCACCAGTCCTAGTGGCGGGGGGTTATCCTACAATGAGCAGTTCTTC; CDR3 protein: CATSPSGGGLSYNEQFF
D gene: -; clone size: -; J gene: TRBJ1-1; V gene: TRBV27; CDR3 DNA: TGTGCCAGCAGGGAAACAGGGCGGGCCACTGAAGCTTTCTTT; CDR3 protein: CASRETGRATEAFF
D gene: -; clone size: -; J gene: TRBJ2-6; V gene: TRBV4-1; CDR3 DNA: TGCGCCAGCAGCCAAGATAGAGGGGTTGGGAACGTCCTGACTTTC; CDR3 protein: CASSQDRGVGNVLTF
D gene: -; clone size: -; J gene: TRBJ2-3; V gene: TRBV27; CDR3 DNA: TGTGCCAGCAGTCCCTCGTACCCGGGACACGCATCCACAGATACGCAGTATTTT; CDR3 protein: CASSPSYPGHASTDTQYF
D gene: -; clone size: many; J gene: TRBJ2-3; V gene: TRBV12-3/TRBV12-4; CDR3 DNA: TGTGCCAGCAGTTTAAGGTACACAGATACGCAGTATTTT; CDR3 protein: CASSLRYTDTQYF
D gene: -; clone size: -; J gene: TRBJ1-4; V gene: TRBV5-1; CDR3 DNA: TGCGCCAGCAGCTTTGGAGATAATGAAAAACTGTTTTTT; CDR3 protein: CASSFGDNEKLFF
D gene: TRBD1; clone size: -; J gene: TRBJ1-2; V gene: TRBV20-1; CDR3 DNA: TGCAGACAGGGGCGAGGCTACACCTTC; CDR3 protein: CRQGRGYTF
D gene: -; clone size: -; J gene: TRBJ2-7; V gene: TRBV2; CDR3 DNA: TGTGCCAGCAGTGAAGAGGTCCCCTCGAGCTCCTACGAGCAGTACTTC; CDR3 protein: CASSEEVPSSSYEQYF
D gene: -; clone size: -; J gene: TRBJ1-5; V gene: TRBV4-1; CDR3 DNA: TGCGCCAGCAGCCCAGAGGCAGGGAGCAATCAGCCCCAGCATTTT; CDR3 protein: CASSPEAGSNQPQHF
D gene: -; clone size: once; J gene: TRBJ2-1; V gene: TRBV1; CDR3 DNA: TGCACCAGCAGCCAATGGACTAGCGGGAGGGCCGGGGAGCAGTTCTTC; CDR3 protein: CTSSQWTSGRAGEQFF
D gene: -; clone size: -; J gene: TRBJ1-1; V gene: TRBV5-1; CDR3 DNA: TGCGCCAGCAGCATAGGAGCTAGTACCAACACTGAAGCTTTCTTT; CDR3 protein: CASSIGASTNTEAFF
D gene: -; clone size: -; J gene: TRBJ1-5; V gene: TRBV20-1; CDR3 DNA: TGCAGTGCTAGCTTGTTGAGAGATAGCAATCAGCCCCAGCATTTT; CDR3 protein: CSASLLRDSNQPQHF
D gene: -; clone size: few; J gene: TRBJ2-5; V gene: TRBV5-1; CDR3 DNA: TGCGCCAGCAGCTTGCGCGGACAGCACGAGACCCAGTACTTC; CDR3 protein: CASSLRGQHETQYF
D gene: TRBD1; clone size: few; J gene: TRBJ1-4; V gene: TRBV7-3; CDR3 DNA: TGTGCCAGCAGCTTAATGGGGACAGATAATGAAAAACTGTTTTTT; CDR3 protein: CASSLMGTDNEKLFF
D gene: TRBD2; clone size: -; J gene: TRBJ2-2; V gene: TRBV27; CDR3 DNA: TGTGCCAGCAGTCTGGGGACTAGTAGGACCGGGGAGCTGTTTTTT; CDR3 protein: CASSLGTSRTGELFF
D gene: -; clone size: -; J gene: TRBJ1-5; V gene: TRBV9; CDR3 DNA: TGTGCCAGCAGCGTAGACGCAGCGCGCAATCAGCCCCAGCATTTT; CDR3 protein: CASSVDAARNQPQHF
D gene: -; clone size: few; J gene: TRBJ2-5; V gene: TRBV27; CDR3 DNA: TGTGCCAGCAAGGGGCCCGGAAGTGAGACCCAGTACTTC; CDR3 protein: CASKGPGSETQYF
D gene: -; clone size: -; J gene: TRBJ1-2; V gene: TRBV30; CDR3 DNA: TGTGCCTGGAGTGACACCTATAACTATGGCTACACCTTC; CDR3 protein: CAWSDTYNYGYTF
D gene: TRBD1; clone size: -; J gene: TRBJ1-5; V gene: TRBV15; CDR3 DNA: TGTGCCACCAGCAGAGGACAGGGTTCGGGACCGCAACAGCCCCAGCATTTT; CDR3 protein: CATSRGQGSGPQQPQHF
D gene: -; clone size: -; J gene: TRBJ2-1; V gene: TRBV20-1; CDR3 DNA: TGCAGTGCTAAGGGAGAGCTCTACAATGAGCAGTTCTTC; CDR3 protein: CSAKGELYNEQFF
D gene: TRBD1; clone size: -; J gene: TRBJ2-7; V gene: TRBV6-1; CDR3 DNA: TGTGCCAGACGTAATCCGGGACAGGGGGCGACTTACTACGAGCAGTACTTC; CDR3 protein: CARRNPGQGATYYEQYF
D gene: -; clone size: -; J gene: TRBJ2-5; V gene: TRBV4-1; CDR3 DNA: TGCGCCAGCAGCCGAATGAACAGTAAAGAGACCCAGTACTTC; CDR3 protein: CASSRMNSKETQYF
D gene: TRBD2; clone size: -; J gene: TRBJ2-1; V gene: TRBV11-2; CDR3 DNA: TGTGCCAGCAGCATAGTAGCGGGTTCCAATGAGCAGTTCTTC; CDR3 protein: CASSIVAGSNEQFF
D gene: TRBD2; clone size: -; J gene: TRBJ2-3; V gene: TRBV5-1; CDR3 DNA: TGCGCCAGCAGCTGGACGGGACTAGCGGGATATGGAGATACGCAGTATTTT; CDR3 protein: CASSWTGLAGYGDTQYF
D gene: -; clone size: -; J gene: TRBJ2-3; V gene: TRBV12-3/TRBV12-4; CDR3 DNA: TGTGCCAGCAGTTTCGGGGCCCGGGATACGCAGTATTTT; CDR3 protein: CASSFGARDTQYF
D gene: TRBD1; clone size: -; J gene: TRBJ2-7; V gene: TRBV6-5; CDR3 DNA: TGTGCCAGCCGAATACGGACAGGGGTAAACGAGCAGTACTTC; CDR3 protein: CASRIRTGVNEQYF
D gene: -; clone size: -; J gene: TRBJ1-1; V gene: TRBV21-1; CDR3 DNA: TGTGCCAGCAGCGAAGCAAGATTTTCCCTCGAGCTCAGGACTGAAGCTTTCTTT; CDR3 protein: CASSEARFSLELRTEAFF
D gene: -; clone size: many; J gene: TRBJ2-1; V gene: TRBV29-1; CDR3 DNA: TGCAGCGTTGAAGTGGGGAAGGCCTATACAGAGCAGTTCTTC; CDR3 protein: CSVEVGKAYTEQFF
D gene: -; clone size: few; J gene: TRBJ1-2; V gene: TRBV30; CDR3 DNA: TGTGCCTGGAGTGTACGGGAGGCCAGGGGCTACACCTTC; CDR3 protein: CAWSVREARGYTF
D gene: -; clone size: -; J gene: TRBJ2-7; V gene: TRBV12-3/TRBV12-4; CDR3 DNA: TGTGCCAGCAGTTCCGGGACGGCCTACGGGCAGTACTTC; CDR3 protein: CASSSGTAYGQYF
D gene: TRBD1; clone size: few; J gene: TRBJ2-7; V gene: TRBV7-9; CDR3 DNA: TGTGCCAGCAGCTTACTCGGGTCAGGGGGCGGCGAGCAGTACTTC; CDR3 protein: CASSLLGSGGGEQYF
D gene: -; clone size: many; J gene: TRBJ2-3; V gene: TRBV27; CDR3 DNA: TGTGCCAGCAGTTTTGGCCGTACGCAGTATTTT; CDR3 protein: CASSFGRTQYF
D gene: TRBD1; clone size: few; J gene: TRBJ2-3; V gene: TRBV5-1; CDR3 DNA: TGCGCCAGCAGCTTGGTTACAGGGGGTTTGACAGATACGCAGTATTTT; CDR3 protein: CASSLVTGGLTDTQYF
D gene: -; clone size: many; J gene: TRBJ1-2; V gene: TRBV12-3/TRBV12-4; CDR3 DNA: TGTGCCAGCAGTTTGGGAGGGGCAGGGTATGGCTACACCTTC; CDR3 protein: CASSLGGAGYGYTF
D gene: -; clone size: few; J gene: TRBJ2-5; V gene: TRBV9; CDR3 DNA: TGTGCCAGCAGCGTAGCTCAGGGGAGGCGGGAGACCCAGTACTTC; CDR3 protein: CASSVAQGRRETQYF
D gene: -; clone size: -; J gene: TRBJ1-2; V gene: TRBV24-1; CDR3 DNA: TGTGCCACCAGTGGCTTGTCCGGCGGGGGACGGGATGGCTACACCTTC; CDR3 protein: CATSGLSGGGRDGYTF